These 4 T cell receptor beta chains came from one sample sequenced in a study of T cell changes during pregnancy in multiple sclerosis. Measured with immunoSEQ multiplex PCR; TCRdb has only the in-frame clones, and not every one. Of roughly 89,000 clones in the sample, 94% are singletons; the top ten hold roughly 1.7%. The specimen comprised peripheral blood, sampled after pregnancy. Receptor source: a female donor in good health, enrolled as a control in a pregnancy study.

The rearrangement links TRBV2 to TRBJ1-1; D call uncertain. The V end was cut by 2 bases, the J end by 3 bases, with 7 bases between. CDR1 SNHLY and CDR2 FYNNEI come from the germline V gene. This CDR3 spans 13 amino acids. The CDR3 region has the DNA TGTGCCAGCAGTGAAACTCGCGACACTGAAGCTTTCTTT. Translating it yields CASSETRDTEAFF.

J is TRBJ2-4 and V is TRBV6-1, with D possibly being TRBD2 (6 bases). Between the trimmed V and J ends, which lost 3 bases and 15 bases, there was a span of 15 bases. Germline loops: CDR1 MNHNS, CDR2 SASEGT. The CDR3 is 12 residues long. This chain's CDR3 is CASSERPGTPYF. The CDR3 region has the DNA TGTGCCAGCAGTGAGAGGCCCGGGACTCCGTACTTC.

The DNA for the CDR3 is TGTGCCAGCAGCTTGTTACAGGATCGCACAGATACGCAGTATTTT. Its translation is CASSLLQDRTDTQYF. The rearrangement uses TRBV5-5 and TRBJ2-3, with D possibly being TRBD1 (5 bases). Germline V gene data show CDR1 as SGHKS and CDR2 as YYEKEE (reference sequence). This CDR3 spans 15 amino acids. Trimming removed 1 base at V and 1 base at J, with 10 bases between.

The rearrangement joins TRBV19 to TRBJ1-2, with D uncertain. The germline V gene has CDR1 LNHDA and CDR2 SQIVND (reference sequence). Between the trimmed V and J ends, which lost 6 bases and 6 bases, there was a span of 14 bases. The CDR3 sequence is 13 residues long. CDR3 sequence (DNA): TGTGCCAGTAGGGCGGCCGGCGTCCATGGCTACACCTTC. Translated: CASRAAGVHGYTF.